This TCR beta chain was sequenced during a study of blood T cell repertoires in COVID-19. Study-wide background: The origin of the acute and convalescent COVID-19 samples was the United States, Italy and Spain. In each case, the material was cDNA or gDNA derived from T cells, B-cell-depleted T cells, or PBMCs.

Recruitment covered roughly 24 US areas and drew participants whose ages spanned roughly 18 to 90 years. Cohorts were determined from participant-reported clinical history. Germline CDR1 SGDLS, CDR2 YYNGEE. Trimming cost V 0 bases and J 7 bases, with 19 bases left between them. The CDR3 loop spans 16 amino acids. Assay used: immunoSEQ multiplex PCR; TCRdb lists only in-frame clones, some missing. The sample holds 400,000 to 550,000 clones; roughly nine tenths are singletons and the top ten take approximately 2%. The rearrangement links TRBV9 to TRBJ1-1; no reliable D call. The sequence came from a woman between 18 and 29 years old with acute COVID-19. The sequencing sample was made of PBMCs or T cells enriched from blood (not recorded which). The CDR3 sequence is CASSVATFRGRDEAFF. In DNA, the CDR3 is TGTGCCAGCAGCGTAGCTACATTTCGGGGTCGGGATGAAGCTTTCTTT.